This T cell receptor beta chain stems from a study of T cell responses to AZD1222 COVID-19 vaccine. At the level of the study: Combined were second doses at about 4 or about 12 weeks.

Trimming took 8 bases from V and 4 from J, leaving 15 bases between them. The CDR3 covers 13 residues. Germline V gene data show CDR1 as ENHRY and CDR2 as SYGVKD. This table comes from immunoSEQ multiplex PCR, and its TCRdb copy is limited to in-frame clones, with some not included. The repertoire consists of tens of thousands of clones, with roughly 84% occurring once and the leading ten covering 15% to 20%. The source was peripheral blood, collected on day 0 of AZD1222 vaccination. The source is an adult in good health. The rearrangement joins TRBV10-3 to TRBJ2-7, with D possibly called TRBD1 or TRBD2 (6 bases each). The CDR3, as DNA: TGTGCCATCTCAGGGGAGGCTAGTTACGAGCAGTACGTC. Protein sequence: CAISGEASYEQYV.